Presented here are 31 T cell receptor beta chains from one specimen sequenced in a study of OX40 agonist ivuxolimab in advanced cancers. To prepare the library, the immunoSEQ multiplex PCR assay was applied. Here the immuneACCESS table is served through TCRdb, limited to in-frame sequences with V and J called. Missing clones are a known gap in these copies; in checked studies unresolved V genes cover under half, and the rest lacks a known reason. The sample table shows around 44,000 clones, and roughly 90% are seen once. The top ten clonotypes cover approximately 0.6% of the sample. Specimen: CD4+ or CD8+ T cells sorted from blood, collected in a trial of the OX40 agonist ivuxolimab. All receptors come from an adult with an advanced solid tumor such as melanoma, head and neck, liver or kidney cancer.

The genes are TRBV2 and TRBJ2-5, with a weak D call TRBD1 (6 bases). V lost 4 bases, J lost 5 bases, and 17 bases lay in between. The CDR3 consists of 15 residues. The germline gives CDR1 SNHLY, CDR2 FYNNEI. CDR3 sequence: CASSARTAPGETQYF. The CDR3 coding sequence is TGTGCCAGCAGTGCCAGGACAGCGCCCGGGGAGACCCAGTACTTC. Variable domain in full (rest from reference TRBV2 and TRBJ2-5): EPEVTQTPSHQVTQMGQEVILRCVPISNHLYFYWYRQILGQKVEFLVSFYNNEISEKSEIFDDQFSVERPDGSNFTLKIRSTKLEDSAMYFCASSARTAPGETQYFGPGTRLLVL.

The CDR3 DNA sequence: TGTGCCACCGTGGCTAGCGGGGGGGCGTATGAGCAGTTCTTC. It codes for CATVASGGAYEQFF. The chain has TRBV19 and TRBJ2-1, with TRBD2 matching over 12 bases. Unmatched junction bases numbered 9, after V lost 10 bases and J lost 8 bases. CDR3 size: 14 residues. Germline-derived CDR1 and CDR2 are LNHDA and SQIVND (reference sequence).

The V call is TRBV11-1, the J call TRBJ1-3, with unresolved D. CDR1 and CDR2 (germline): SGHAT, FQDESV (reference sequence). V was trimmed by 3 bases and J by 2 bases, leaving 2 bases between them. CDR3 size: 12 residues. DNA of the CDR3: TGTGCCAGCAGCTTCACTGGAAACACCATATATTTT. Amino acids: CASSFTGNTIYF. The full variable domain, in which reference TRBV11-1 and TRBJ1-3 provide the parts outside the CDR3, is EAEVAQSPRYKITEKSQAVAFWCDPISGHATLYWYRQILGQGPELLVQFQDESVVDDSQLPKDRFSAERLKGVDSTLKIQPAELGDSAMYLCASSFTGNTIYFGEGSWLTVV.

The V call is TRBV5-1, the J call TRBJ1-3; no clear D. Germline V gene lookup returns CDR1 SGHRS and CDR2 YFSETQ. V was trimmed by 5 bases and J by 1 base, leaving 7 bases between them. The CDR3 length is 13 residues. In DNA form, the CDR3 reads TGCGCCAGCAGTTCGGGATCTGGAAACACCATATATTTT. This codes for CASSSGSGNTIYF. The complete variable domain, with remaining parts taken from reference TRBV5-1 and TRBJ1-3, reads KAGVTQTPRYLIKTRGQQVTLSCSPISGHRSVSWYQQTPGQGLQFLFEYFSETQRNKGNFPGRFSGRQFSNSRSEMNVSTLELGDSALYLCASSSGSGNTIYFGEGSWLTVV.

V and J are TRBV19 and TRBJ1-5; D may be TRBD1 (5 bases). The germline V gene has CDR1 LNHDA and CDR2 SQIVND (reference sequence). The CDR3 runs to 14 residues. V lost 6 bases, J lost 0 bases, and 9 bases lay in between. CDR3 bases: TGTGCCAGTAGACGCAGGGATAGCAATCAGCCCCAGCATTTT. Amino acids: CASRRRDSNQPQHF.

The V call is TRBV21-1, the J call TRBJ2-7; the table's D call, TRBD1, has no DNA check behind it. TRBV21-1 is an annotated pseudogene. This CDR3 is built from 15 residues. Here the CDR3 reads CASRTGGFIGYEQYF. The DNA for the CDR3 is TGTGCCAGCAGGACAGGGGGCTTTATCGGGTACGAGCAGTACTTC.

A remark on this clone: An end of the junction differs from the germline gene, which may be a read error. The chain uses TRBV5-4 and TRBJ2-5; 7 bases align to TRBD2. The germline gives CDR1 SGHNT, CDR2 YYREEE (reference sequence). The CDR3 is 14 residues long. The CDR3 loop reads CASSDGTTQGTQYF. The CDR3, as DNA: TGTGCCAGCAGCGACGGGACTACTCAAGGGACCCAGTACTTC.

The genes are TRBV5-1 and TRBJ2-7; D ambiguous. V dropped 0 bases and J dropped 2 bases, with 6 bases sitting between them. Germline lookup yields CDR1 SGHRS and CDR2 YFSETQ. The CDR3 sequence is 13 residues long. The chain's CDR3 is CASSLGGTYEQYF. As DNA, the CDR3 is TGCGCCAGCAGCTTGGGCGGTACCTACGAGCAGTACTTC.

The V and J genes are TRBV6-6 and TRBJ1-5, with a weak D call TRBD1 (6 bases). The CDR3 contains 16 residues. Germline V gene data show CDR1 as MNHNY and CDR2 as SVGAGI (reference sequence). V was trimmed by 1 base and J by 1 base, leaving 11 bases between them. The CDR3 DNA reads as TGTGCCAGCAGTTACTACGGGGGCGTGAGCAATCAGCCCCAGCATTTT. Its translation is CASSYYGGVSNQPQHF.

V gene TRBV7-9 combines with J gene TRBJ1-2, with 11 positions matching TRBD1. Germline assignment: CDR1 SEHNR and CDR2 FQNEAQ (reference sequence). The J segment lost 3 bases and the V segment lost 5 bases, leaving 5 bases of the junction unmatched. The CDR3 contains 15 residues. Here the CDR3 reads CASSTDRGRYYGYTF. The CDR3 bases are TGTGCCAGCAGCACGGACAGGGGGCGATACTATGGCTACACCTTC.

This clone occurred a few times. The chain recombines TRBV4-1 with TRBJ1-4, with D perhaps matching TRBD1 (6 bases). The V and J ends lost 2 bases and 7 bases respectively, with 11 bases between them. Germline V gives CDR1 MGHRA, CDR2 YSYEKL. There are 14 residues in the CDR3. The CDR3 sequence is CASSQTGTSEKLFF. The CDR3, as DNA: TGCGCCAGCAGCCAAACCGGGACATCTGAAAAACTGTTTTTT.

This chain joins TRBV5-4 and TRBJ2-1; the match to TRBD2 covers 10 bases. The germline gives CDR1 SGHNT, CDR2 YYREEE (reference sequence). The junction had 7 bases not matched to a gene; V was cut back by 4 bases and J by 3 bases. The CDR3 totals 16 residues. The CDR3 loop reads CASSPRASGGYNEQFF. CDR3 in DNA: TGTGCCAGCAGCCCCAGGGCTAGCGGGGGCTACAATGAGCAGTTCTTC. Full variable domain (remainder filled in from reference TRBV5-4 and TRBJ2-1): ETGVTQSPTHLIKTRGQQVTLRCSSQSGHNTVSWYQQALGQGPQFIFQYYREEENGRGNFPPRFSGLQFPNYSSELNVNALELDDSALYLCASSPRASGGYNEQFFGPGTRLTVL.

V usage is TRBV7-9 and J usage is TRBJ1-2, with D possibly TRBD1 on 6 matching bases. CDR3 size: 13 residues. Germline CDR1 is SEHNR and CDR2 is FQNEAQ (reference sequence). V dropped 2 bases and J dropped 6 bases, with 10 bases sitting between them. The CDR3 spells CASSLRQANGYTF. The CDR3, as DNA: TGTGCCAGCAGCTTAAGACAGGCCAATGGCTACACCTTC.

The genes are TRBV28 and TRBJ1-2; 7 bases line up with TRBD1. In germline, CDR1 is MDHEN, CDR2 SYDVKM. Unmatched junction bases numbered 7, after V lost 5 bases and J lost 4 bases. This CDR3 is built from 14 residues. CDR3 in DNA: TGTGCCAGCAGTCCGGGACAGACCTTCTATGGCTACACCTTC. Translation gives CASSPGQTFYGYTF.

The chain has TRBV4-3 and TRBJ2-7; 14 nucleotides agree with TRBD2. The CDR3 spans 18 residues. Germline CDR1 and CDR2: LGHNA and YSLEER. The V segment lost 4 bases and the J segment 0 bases; nucleotides outside the gene matches: 8. This CDR3 is CASSPGTSGGPDSYEQYF. CDR3 DNA: TGCGCCAGCAGCCCCGGGACTAGCGGGGGCCCCGACTCCTACGAGCAGTACTTC.

This clone showed up just a few times. V is TRBV4-3 and J is TRBJ2-5; D gene unclear. The CDR3 totals 13 residues. V was shortened by 1 base and J by 1 base, with 4 bases between the two germline ends. The germline V gene encodes CDR1 LGHNA and CDR2 YSLEER. CDR3 coding DNA: TGCGCCAGCAGCCAAGGAATCCAAGAGACCCAGTACTTC. This encodes CASSQGIQETQYF.

In this sample, this clone turned up once. V and J are TRBV27 and TRBJ1-3; 8 nucleotides align to TRBD1. CDR1 is MNHEY and CDR2 is SMNVEV in the germline V gene (reference sequence). V shed 4 bases and J 4 bases; nucleotides not matched to a gene: 3. This CDR3 is 14 amino acids long. The DNA for the CDR3 is TGTGCCAGCAGTTCGACAGGGGCCGGAAACACCATATATTTT. Its translation is CASSSTGAGNTIYF.

V is TRBV7-8 and J is TRBJ1-1, with 7 bases lining up with TRBD1. CDR3 length: 12 amino acids. The junction had 11 bases not matched to a gene; V was cut back by 8 bases and J by 11 bases. CDR1 and CDR2 from the germline V gene are SGHVS and FQNEAQ. CDR3 sequence reads: CASSTGNSKAFF. CDR3 nucleotides: TGTGCCAGCTCGACAGGGAATTCAAAGGCTTTCTTT.

This chain links TRBV4-3 with TRBJ1-2; 9 nucleotides line up with TRBD1. Unmatched junction bases numbered 6, after V lost 1 base and J lost 6 bases. Germline V gene lookup returns CDR1 LGHNA and CDR2 YSLEER. The CDR3 is 15 residues long. This CDR3 reads CASSQVLGQGHGYTF. In nucleotides, the CDR3 is TGCGCCAGCAGCCAAGTTCTAGGACAGGGGCATGGCTACACCTTC.

The chain has TRBV11-2 and TRBJ1-4, with 8 bases aligning to TRBD1. V lost 5 bases, J lost 4 bases, and 3 bases stayed unmatched. This CDR3 spans 14 amino acids. The germline V gene encodes CDR1 SGHAT and CDR2 FQNNGV. The CDR3 region is CASSPGQVNEKLFF. The CDR3 bases are TGTGCCAGCAGCCCGGGACAGGTTAATGAAAAACTGTTTTTT.

The V call is TRBV5-1, the J call TRBJ1-1; weak D call: TRBD1 (5 bases). With 6 bases removed from V and 0 bases from J, the gap between germline ends came to 12 bases. The length of the CDR3 is 14 residues. Looked up from germline, CDR1 is SGHRS and CDR2 is YFSETQ. The CDR3 DNA reads as TGCGCCAGCACCGCCGGGACGGTGAACACTGAAGCTTTCTTT. Its protein is CASTAGTVNTEAFF.

This sequence joins TRBV11-3 and TRBJ2-7; D not certain. The germline V gene encodes CDR1 SGHNT and CDR2 YENEEA. Trimming shortened V by 4 bases and J by 6 bases, and 10 bases separated the two germline ends. The CDR3 loop spans 12 amino acids. The chain's CDR3 is CASSSRRFEQYF. The CDR3 DNA is TGTGCCAGCAGCTCAAGGCGGTTCGAGCAGTACTTC.

V is TRBV5-8 and J is TRBJ2-7; 7 bases line up with TRBD1. J was trimmed by 0 bases and V by 2 bases; bases with no gene match: 8. CDR1 and CDR2 from the germline V gene are SGHTS and YDEGEE. The CDR3 extends over 16 amino acids. CDR3 DNA sequence: TGTGCCAGCAGCTTTTCCCGACAGGGATACTCCTACGAGCAGTACTTC. This translates into CASSFSRQGYSYEQYF.

The V gene is TRBV19, the J gene TRBJ1-2; the D gene is possibly TRBD1 (5 bases). The CDR3 runs 12 residues. Germline V lookup: CDR1 LNHDA, CDR2 SQIVND (reference sequence). Deletions cut 2 bases from V and 7 bases from J, with 8 bases between. Here the CDR3 reads CASSIMGTGYTF. CDR3 nucleotide sequence: TGTGCCAGTAGTATAATGGGGACTGGCTACACCTTC. The whole variable domain, remainder taken from reference TRBV19 and TRBJ1-2, is DGGITQSPKYLFRKEGQNVTLSCEQNLNHDAMYWYRQDPGQGLRLIYYSQIVNDFQKGDIAEGYSVSREKKESFPLTVTSAQKNPTAFYLCASSIMGTGYTFGSGTRLTVV.

The rearrangement joins TRBV6-1 to TRBJ1-1; D call uncertain. The CDR3 runs to 14 residues. V was pared by 8 bases and J by 0 bases, with 13 bases between. CDR1 is MNHNS and CDR2 is SASEGT in the germline V gene. The CDR3 DNA reads as TGTGCCAGCGGGAGGGATTGGGTGAACACTGAAGCTTTCTTT. Its protein is CASGRDWVNTEAFF.

The rearrangement uses TRBV18 and TRBJ1-1; D gene unclear. From germline, CDR1 is KGHSH and CDR2 LQKENI. The CDR3 has 14 amino acids. V was shortened by 3 bases and J by 1 base, with 9 bases between the two germline ends. The CDR3 DNA sequence: TGTGCCAGCTCACCCCTTCTCCGGAACACTGAAGCTTTCTTT. This sequence encodes CASSPLLRNTEAFF.

The chain is built from TRBV6-9 and TRBJ1-4; the D is unclear. CDR1 is MNHGY and CDR2 is SVAAGI in the germline V gene. Trimming removed 6 bases at V and 0 bases at J, with 8 bases between. This CDR3 is 14 amino acids long. The CDR3 coding sequence is TGTGCCAGCAGACCTCACGCAACTAATGAAAAACTGTTTTTT. The encoded protein is CASRPHATNEKLFF.

This chain links TRBV2 with TRBJ2-5, with D possibly matching TRBD2 (7 bases). With 7 bases removed from V and 5 bases from J, the gap between germline ends came to 14 bases. CDR1 is SNHLY and CDR2 is FYNNEI in the germline V gene. The CDR3 loop spans 13 amino acids. CDR3: CASTWGGDETQYF. The CDR3 DNA is TGTGCCAGCACTTGGGGGGGCGACGAGACCCAGTACTTC.

The chain couples TRBV7-2 to TRBJ1-4, with D perhaps matching TRBD1 (6 bases). Trimming took 5 bases from V and 3 from J, leaving 19 bases between them. The CDR3 consists of 17 residues. CDR1 is SGHTA, CDR2 FQGNSA, per germline. CDR3 protein: CASSLGGWGAANEKLFF. The DNA of the CDR3 is TGTGCCAGCAGCCTAGGCGGGTGGGGGGCGGCTAATGAAAAACTGTTTTTT.

The V and J genes are TRBV5-6 and TRBJ2-3, with 7 bases lining up with TRBD1. J gave up 3 bases and V 4 bases, and 11 bases lay outside the gene matches. Germline V gene sequence: CDR1 SGHDT, CDR2 YYEEEE. The length of the CDR3 is 16 residues. CDR3 protein: CASSPDRPFGTDTQYF. For the CDR3, the DNA is TGTGCCAGCAGCCCGGACAGGCCGTTCGGGACAGATACGCAGTATTTT.

The chain has TRBV11-3 and TRBJ1-1; 9 bases map to TRBD1. V lost 3 bases to trimming and J lost 5 bases; unmatched junction nucleotides: 16. The CDR3 consists of 18 residues. The germline gives CDR1 SGHNT, CDR2 YENEEA. CDR3 DNA sequence: TGTGCCAGCAGCTTTCGGGACAGGGTTCGCGGCGGGCGTACTGAAGCTTTCTTT. As protein: CASSFRDRVRGGRTEAFF.